This TCR beta chain was identified in a study of blood T cell repertoires in COVID-19. The J segment lost 2 bases and the V segment lost 2 bases, leaving 10 bases of the junction unmatched. Germline V gene lookup returns CDR1 GTSNPN and CDR2 SVGIG (reference sequence). The CDR3 is 17 residues long. Some clones are missing from TCRdb's copy, which holds only in-frame ones; the method was immunoSEQ multiplex PCR. The sample shows around 42,000 clones, 70% to 80% of them seen only once. This clonotype originated in a man in his sixties or seventies with active or convalescent COVID-19. V gene TRBV30 combines with J gene TRBJ2-7; 12 bases align to TRBD1. Sequences were obtained from peripheral blood. The CDR3 coding sequence is TGTGCCTGGAGTAGAGGCACAGGGACAGGGGGCCCCTACGAGCAGTACTTC. Translated: CAWSRGTGTGGPYEQYF.